This entry is about one TCR beta chain. Its binding antigen is unknown. No quality values exist for individual bases; no much larger clone is one base distant. V and J are trimmed by 6 bases and 3 bases, and the gene matches miss 12 bases of the junction. The germline V gene provides CDR1 MDHEN and CDR2 SYDVKM. Counted from cysteine to phenylalanine, this CDR3 has 17 amino acids. CDR3 DNA is the only sequence kept; it has 51 bases, read in frame from the first base. Using the deep immunoSEQ assay, TCR CDR3 regions were amplified from genomic DNA by multiplex PCR. Extracted genomic DNA from each cell subset was spread evenly across all wells of several immunoSEQ 96-well plates, with each plate serving as a replicate. For sorted subsets, 200 ng of genomic DNA, equivalent to 25,000 to 35,000 T cell genomes, went into each replicate PCR. Purified libraries were measured with a Qubit 3.0 fluorometer, size-checked on a Bioanalyzer 2100, and measured again with the KAPA Library Quantification kit. Each immunoSEQ 96-well plate was sequenced on its own single-read 150-cycle Illumina NextSeq 550 flow cell. Concerning the study's data processing: Because only junctional sequences without quality scores were contained in the immunoSEQ output, filtering matching that applied to full-length reads could not be performed. To assign V/J genes and CDR3, sequences were annotated against IMGT germline references using PyIR, a Python wrapper for IgBLAST v1.9. Any read was removed if the V/J assignment was weak (E-value above 1e-6), the CDR3 was missing, or the read contained stop codons, out-of-frame junctions, or ambiguous translated residues. V3J clonotypes were defined as sequences sharing an identical inferred V gene, J gene, and CDR3 amino acid sequence. Percentage overlap between repertoires was calculated by dividing the number of shared unique clonotypes by the size of the smaller repertoire. Richness of each repertoire was evaluated using RTK rarefaction, the Chao1 estimator, and Recon v2.1 estimates of unobserved clonotypes. OLGA was used to compute generation probabilities for all TCRbeta clonotypes that the gDNA method yielded from a handful of donors. Entries here come from immuneACCESS through TCRdb and include only in-frame sequences with V and J called. Some clones fail to appear in such tables; in the studies checked, an unresolved V gene covers under half of the shortfall, and the cause of the remainder is unknown. The V and J calls and the clone size are those of that table, but D and trimming were determined from the DNA. The sample includes roughly 320,000 clones, with 80% to 90% observed a single time. Of the sample, under 20% is held by the ten largest clones.

The source of the sample is a study of shared clonotypes between healthy human individuals (dated by TCRdb to the early 2020s). Regarding the study in general: A couple of women and three men aged 18 to 49 years were included in the cohort. Per donor, three plates each were used for CD4 naive and CD4 memory, two for CD8 naive, and one for CD8 memory. To estimate repertoire size and how much clonotypes are shared between individuals, the study performed deep sequencing of blood TCR repertoires from five healthy adults. To increase sequencing depth and limit assay-specific biases, different laboratories used diverse techniques to prepare libraries and sequence TCR repertoires. Per donor, leukapheresis produced somewhere between about 0.85 and 8.9 billion PBMCs.

Findings and caveats that apply to the study as a whole: Pairwise subsampling indicated that sequencing depth was expected to affect the degree of clonotype sharing among donors. Estimated clonotype richness was generally larger for naive than for memory subsets. Higher generation probabilities were observed for clonotypes shared by all four sorted-subset donors than for non-shared clonotypes. Sampling was restricted to blood, and TCR repertoires in tissues likely differ from the TCR repertoires found in blood. Even with the large sequencing depth, rarefaction of the sorted-subset datasets indicated that sequencing was incomplete. Across four donors, approximately 4.6% of naive CD4, 3% to 3.5% of naive CD8, around 2.5% of memory CD4, and roughly 0.41% of memory CD8 clonotypes were shared. Because the study included a small number of donors, the genetic and exposure-history diversity represented was limited.

The donors were healthy, HIV-negative adults with no recently reported acute infections or vaccinations. Every donor was a Caucasian adult living in Nashville, Tennessee, USA. CD8 memory samples combined magnetically selected CD45RO+ cells with CCR7-negative CD45RA+ effector memory (TemRA) cells. Blood was obtained by leukapheresis, after which PBMCs were separated by Ficoll-Histopaque density gradient centrifugation and cryopreserved in liquid nitrogen vapor phase. Analytical flow cytometry was used to check the purity and quantity of every magnetically sorted T cell population. Each sorted fraction had its genomic DNA isolated and then quantified by UV absorbance on a Nanodrop 2000c.

The sequence joins TRBV28 to TRBJ2-4, and TRBD1 aligns with 9 junction nucleotides. The sequencing input was memory CD8+ T cells sorted from blood. Reading the label with the study, this specimen's cell subset or site is: CD45RO+ cells pooled with CCR7-negative TemRA cells. This TCR came from a man between 18 and 35 years old in good health. The DNA sequence follows: TGTGCCAGCAGGCTGAACAGGGGGCTATGGGTCAAAAACATTCAGTACTTC. Translated, it gives CASRLNRGLWVKNIQYF. The reference TRBV28 and TRBJ2-4 proteins fill in what lies around the CDR3, so the full variable domain reads DVKVTQSSRYLVKRTGEKVFLECVQDMDHENMFWYRQDPGLGLRLIYFSYDVKMKEKGDIPEGYSVSREKKERFSLILESASTNQTSMYLCASRLNRGLWVKNIQYFGAGTRLSVL.